The clone carrying this TCR beta chain was seen only a few times. Its cognate antigen is unknown. The time point denotes: pre-sensitization, week 0. Noted treatment: therapeutic diphenylcyclopropenone sensitization with weekly scalp DPC. TCRdb processed the RACE reads anew with MiXCR; each CDR3 protein has one entry. Of some 250,000 distinct CDR3 sequences listed, approximately 7.5% are singletons. The record originates from a study of human T cells and chemical hapten exposure. The CDR3 is 14 amino acids. V dropped 2 bases and J dropped 6; count of bases not matched to a gene: 3. Overall study findings and caveats: PT1 expanded TCR counts correlated positively with patch test score.

This chain joins TRBV12-3 or TRBV12-4 and TRBJ1-5; 8 nucleotides align to TRBD1. This sequence was found in a man younger than 35 with alopecia areata. Some clones in this sample may be carry-over from other donors' samples. The sample here was whole blood, taken in connection with sensitization to the hapten diphenylcyclopropenone (DPC). CDR3: CASSLRQGFQPQHF. In nucleotides, the CDR3 is TGTGCCAGCAGTTTACGACAGGGGTTTCAGCCCCAGCATTTT.